This T cell receptor (beta chain) was observed in a study of blood T cell repertoires in COVID-19. Study background: T cells, B-cell-depleted T cells, or PBMCs supplied cDNA or gDNA.

Enrolment of Seattle patients took place during active infection, and they were followed longitudinally. Germline V gene sequence: CDR1 SGHDT, CDR2 YYEEEE. There are 15 residues in the CDR3. The trim removed 2 bases at V and 3 bases at J, leaving 7 bases unmatched. Under the authors' procedure: Amplification of reference gene primers was used by the study to estimate nucleated cell counts. The protocol was immunoSEQ multiplex PCR, while the TCRdb copy is restricted to in-frame clones and leaves out a portion. From that table come the V and J calls and clone size; the DNA was used to work out D and trimming. This sample has roughly 380,000 clones, with 70% to 90% found just once.

This clonotype originated in a woman aged 40 to 50 with COVID-19, enrolled during active disease. Sequencing was carried out using peripheral blood. This chain links TRBV5-6 with TRBJ1-1, with TRBD1 identical over 7 bases. The CDR3 bases are TGTGCCAGCAGCTTAGCCGGACAGGCTTACACTGAAGCTTTCTTT. Its translation is CASSLAGQAYTEAFF.